These 31 T cell receptor beta chains originate from one sample sequenced in a study of CD8 T cells in ankylosing spondylitis. MiXCR was run by TCRdb on the 5' RACE reads, yielding one entry per CDR3 protein. The top ten clones hold 3.5% of a sample with around 320,000 distinct CDR3 sequences, 20% of them seen once. The sample comprised blood, either unsorted or a sorted T cell fraction (not recorded which). The receptors derive from a female donor with ankylosing spondylitis or in good health (not recorded which).

This chain connects TRBV12-3 or TRBV12-4 to TRBJ1-1; no clear D. CDR3 length: 13 amino acids. Trimming stripped 5 bases from V and 1 base from J, with 8 bases between. CDR3 DNA sequence: TGTGCCAGCAGTAAGACCCCGAACACTGAAGCTTTCTTT. Translated: CASSKTPNTEAFF.

The chain combines TRBV5-1 with TRBJ2-1, with D perhaps matching TRBD1 (5 bases). The CDR3 has 14 amino acids. Trimming cost V 4 bases and J 6 bases, with 14 bases left between them. Germline CDR1 and CDR2: SGHRS and YFSETQ. For the CDR3, the DNA is TGCGCCAGCAGCGCCGGACAATCGGGCAATGAGCAGTTCTTC. Amino acids: CASSAGQSGNEQFF.

J is TRBJ2-1 and V is TRBV6-2 or TRBV6-3; D unclear. Trimming took off 5 bases at V and 8 bases at J, with 7 bases between the two ends. The germline gives CDR1 MNHEY, CDR2 SVGEGT. CDR3 length equals 11 residues. The CDR3 coding sequence is TGTGCCAGCAGTCGCATCTATGAGCAGTTCTTC. It encodes CASSRIYEQFF.

This clonotype was recorded at least ten times. The chain combines TRBV6-2 or TRBV6-3 with TRBJ2-7; 11 bases agree with TRBD2. Germline V gives CDR1 MNHEY, CDR2 SVGEGT. Trimming removed 4 bases from V and 5 bases from J; junction bases left unmatched: 10. CDR3 length: 16 amino acids. The CDR3 DNA reads as TGTGCCAGCAGTTCCTACCGACTAGCGGGGCTAAACGAGCAGTACTTC. Translation: CASSSYRLAGLNEQYF.

The CDR3 loop is CASSWREGRGEQFF. CDR3 nucleotide sequence: TGTGCCAGCAGCTGGCGGGAGGGCCGGGGTGAGCAGTTCTTC. The genes are TRBV11-1 and TRBJ2-1, with TRBD2 identical over 9 bases. With 4 bases clipped from V and 9 bases from J, the junction kept 7 bases outside the gene matches. The CDR3 contains 14 residues. Germline CDR1 is SGHAT and CDR2 is FQDESV (reference sequence).

This clonotype was recorded only once. This chain links TRBV10-2 with TRBJ1-5; D uncertain. The CDR3 sequence is 14 residues long. The germline gives CDR1 WSHSY, CDR2 SAAADI. V was trimmed by 0 bases and J by 4 bases, leaving 7 bases between them. The CDR3 loop is CASSESGLNQPQHF. The CDR3 DNA sequence: TGCGCCAGCAGTGAGTCAGGGCTAAATCAGCCCCAGCATTTT.

This clonotype occurred a few times. The rearrangement uses TRBV4-3 and TRBJ1-1; maybe TRBD1 (5 bases). CDR3 size: 16 residues. The V gene lost 0 bases and the J gene lost 1 base, with 12 bases spanning the gap. The germline gives CDR1 LGHNA, CDR2 YSLEER. The CDR3 nucleotides read TGCGCCAGCAGCCAAGATCGCGGGGCAAAGAACACTGAAGCTTTCTTT. Its translation: CASSQDRGAKNTEAFF.

The sample holds a few counts of this clonotype. The chain employs TRBV7-9 and TRBJ1-1, with a tentative D call TRBD1 (5 bases). The V end was cut by 5 bases, the J end by 8 bases, with 12 bases between. The CDR3 runs to 12 residues. Germline V gives CDR1 SEHNR, CDR2 FQNEAQ (reference sequence). CDR3 nucleotides: TGTGCCAGCAGCCGGTTTCAGGGCGAAGCTTTCTTT. It is translated as CASSRFQGEAFF. Full variable domain (outside the CDR3, taken from reference TRBV7-9 and TRBJ1-1): DTGVSQNPRHKITKRGQNVTFRCDPISEHNRLYWYRQTLGQGPEFLTYFQNEAQLEKSRLLSDRFSAERPKGSFSTLEIQRTEQGDSAMYLCASSRFQGEAFFGQGTRLTVV.

The V and J genes are TRBV6-6 and TRBJ1-4, with 8 positions matching TRBD1. The V and J ends lost 6 bases and 8 bases, in that order; junction bases with no gene match: 2. The CDR3 length is 12 residues. Germline V CDR1 and CDR2: MNHNY, SVGAGI (reference sequence). In nucleotides, the CDR3 is TGTGCCAGCAGCCGGACAGGGGAAAAACTGTTTTTT. Encoded protein: CASSRTGEKLFF.

V gene TRBV24-1 combines with J gene TRBJ2-1; no definite D call. Germline-derived CDR1 and CDR2 are KGHDR and SFDVKD. This CDR3 has 14 amino acids. V lost 5 bases, J lost 4 bases, and 11 bases lay in between. CDR3 in amino acids: CATSGGSLYNEQFF. The CDR3 region has the DNA TGTGCCACCAGTGGCGGCAGTTTGTACAATGAGCAGTTCTTC.

This rearrangement joins TRBV2 to TRBJ2-3, with 8 positions matching TRBD2. Germline-derived CDR1 and CDR2 are SNHLY and FYNNEI. This CDR3 spans 15 amino acids. With V trimmed by 7 bases and J by 6 bases, 12 bases remained unmatched. The CDR3 DNA reads as TGTGCCAGCACTCTAAGGGCGGGAGGTTGGGATACGCAGTATTTT. It specifies CASTLRAGGWDTQYF.

The CDR3 loop is CAIRGLAGGEETQYF. DNA of the CDR3: TGTGCCATCCGGGGACTAGCGGGAGGGGAAGAGACCCAGTACTTC. The rearrangement links TRBV27 to TRBJ2-5, with TRBD2 matching over 16 bases. V trimming: 10 bases; J trimming: 3 bases; junction bases outside the gene matches: 5. CDR1 is MNHEY, CDR2 SMNVEV, per germline (reference sequence). This CDR3 is 15 amino acids long.

The rearrangement uses TRBV6-2 or TRBV6-3 and TRBJ1-2, with D possibly TRBD1 on 6 matching bases. Trimming removed 6 bases from V and 4 bases from J, with 9 bases in between. CDR1 is MNHEY, CDR2 SVGEGT, per germline. This CDR3 has 12 residues. Here the CDR3 reads CASSRDIYGYTF. The CDR3 nucleotides read TGTGCCAGCAGCCGGGACATCTATGGCTACACCTTC.

The rearrangement links TRBV20-1 to TRBJ1-2; possibly TRBD1 for D (6 bases). V was pared by 6 bases and J by 6 bases, with 23 bases between. This CDR3 is built from 15 residues. Looked up from germline, CDR1 is DFQATT and CDR2 is SNEGSKA (reference sequence). The CDR3, as DNA: TGCAGTGCGACCCCCCAAGGACGGGGGGCGGATGGCTACACCTTC. Its protein is CSATPQGRGADGYTF.

The rearrangement joins TRBV20-1 to TRBJ2-5, with 10 bases matching TRBD1. This CDR3 is 16 amino acids long. Germline CDR1 is DFQATT and CDR2 is SNEGSKA (reference sequence). V was clipped by 4 bases and J by 4 bases; unmatched bases: 12. The CDR3 DNA sequence: TGCAGTGCTACCCCCCGGACAGGGGGTGTCGGAGAGACCCAGTACTTC. It translates to CSATPRTGGVGETQYF.

In this sample, this clonotype turned up a few times. The V call is TRBV7-8, the J call TRBJ2-7; D could derive from TRBD1 or TRBD2 (6 bases each). Germline V gene sequence: CDR1 SGHVS, CDR2 FQNEAQ. The CDR3 contains 15 residues. V shed 5 bases and J shed 5 bases, with 19 bases lying between them. The CDR3 nucleotides read TGTGCCAGCAGCCCGGGGGCGGCGATGGTCGACGAGCAGTACTTC. Protein product: CASSPGAAMVDEQYF. The full variable domain, with the rest looked up from reference TRBV7-8 and TRBJ2-7, is GAGVSQSPRYKVAKRGQDVALRCDPISGHVSLFWYQQALGQGPEFLTYFQNEAQLDKSGLPSDRFFAERPEGSVSTLKIQRTQQEDSAVYLCASSPGAAMVDEQYFGPGTRLTVT.

This clonotype was detected many times. The chain combines TRBV12-3 or TRBV12-4 with TRBJ2-1; perhaps D is TRBD1 or TRBD2 (6 bases each). The ends were cut back, 4 bases at V and 9 bases at J, with 19 bases in the middle. The CDR3 spans 15 residues. The CDR3 nucleotides are TGTGCCAGCAGTTCCTTCGTGGGGGGCCGGGGTGAGCAGTTCTTC. It specifies CASSSFVGGRGEQFF.

This clonotype appeared many times. CDR3: CASSSYNRGSEQFF. The CDR3 DNA is TGCGCCAGCAGCTCCTACAACAGGGGTAGCGAGCAGTTCTTC. This rearrangement joins TRBV5-1 to TRBJ2-1; TRBD1 aligns across 7 bases. Germline V gene data show CDR1 as SGHRS and CDR2 as YFSETQ. The CDR3 is 14 residues long. Losses at the gene ends were 3 bases for V and 10 bases for J; bases not matched to a gene: 10.

The chain uses TRBV7-9 and TRBJ2-7, with TRBD2 matching over 9 bases. Germline V CDR1 and CDR2: SEHNR, FQNEAQ (reference sequence). This CDR3 spans 15 amino acids. The junction had 6 bases not matched to a gene; V was cut back by 5 bases and J by 1 base. CDR3 loop: CASSPSGTGSYEQYF. The CDR3, as DNA: TGTGCCAGCAGCCCTAGCGGGACTGGGTCCTACGAGCAGTACTTC.

This clonotype was counted between two and nine times. This chain connects TRBV11-2 to TRBJ2-1, with 8 bases lining up with TRBD1. Losses at the gene ends were 4 bases for V and 2 bases for J; bases not matched to a gene: 7. Germline-derived CDR1 and CDR2 are SGHAT and FQNNGV. The CDR3 totals 16 residues. Written as DNA, the CDR3 is TGTGCCAGCAGCTCCGCGGACAGGGTAGCCTACAATGAGCAGTTCTTC. Translating it yields CASSSADRVAYNEQFF.

This clonotype came up a few times. The chain has TRBV7-8 and TRBJ2-2; possibly TRBD2 for D (5 bases). In germline, CDR1 is SGHVS, CDR2 FQNEAQ. V was cut by 1 base and J by 1 base, with 13 bases left in between. This CDR3 spans 17 amino acids. The CDR3: CASSLVSGGWNTGELFF. CDR3 DNA: TGTGCCAGCAGCTTAGTCAGCGGCGGTTGGAACACCGGGGAGCTGTTTTTT.

The CDR3 reads CASSFYTDTQYF. CDR3 bases: TGTGCCAGCAGCTTCTACACAGATACGCAGTATTTT. The gene calls are TRBV11-2 and TRBJ2-3; D is undetermined. Trimming removed 3 bases at V and 2 bases at J, with 3 bases between. The CDR3 is 12 amino acids. CDR1 and CDR2 from the germline V gene are SGHAT and FQNNGV.

V usage is TRBV4-3 and J usage is TRBJ1-2; weak D call: TRBD1 (6 bases). Germline CDR1 reads LGHNA; CDR2 reads YSLEER. The CDR3 is 13 amino acids. The V and J ends lost 0 bases and 7 bases respectively, with 9 bases between them. This CDR3 reads CASSQDGRGGYTF. DNA for the CDR3: TGCGCCAGCAGCCAAGACGGCAGGGGTGGCTACACCTTC.

This clonotype was seen only a few times. This rearrangement joins TRBV20-1 to TRBJ2-7; D might be TRBD1 or TRBD2, each matching 6 bases. Trimming pared 5 bases from V and 3 bases from J, leaving 14 bases between. The length of the CDR3 is 13 residues. Germline V gives CDR1 DFQATT, CDR2 SNEGSKA (reference sequence). The DNA for the CDR3 is TGCAGTGCTCACGGGGGCGGGATCTACGAGCAGTACTTC. This gives the protein CSAHGGGIYEQYF.

The sample holds a few counts of this clonotype. The CDR3 DNA is TGTGCCAGCAGACCTCTTGGACTAGCGGGGGGGGTCATGGGGCAGTTCTTC. Translating it yields CASRPLGLAGGVMGQFF. V gene TRBV6-1 combines with J gene TRBJ2-1, with TRBD2 identical over 15 bases. The CDR3 consists of 17 residues. Per the germline V gene, CDR1 is MNHNS and CDR2 is SASEGT. V trimming: 6 bases; J trimming: 12 bases; junction bases outside the gene matches: 15.

This clonotype was seen many times. The J gene is TRBJ2-7, the V gene TRBV28, with TRBD1 as a possible D gene (5 bases). The CDR3 is 13 amino acids. V lost 4 bases and J lost 1, with 8 bases in between. Germline CDR1 MDHEN, CDR2 SYDVKM. DNA for the CDR3: TGTGCCAGCAGTTCCACAGGTTCCTACGAGCAGTACTTC. It specifies CASSSTGSYEQYF.

The CDR3 DNA reads TGCAGTGCTAGGCTAGCGAGGGGGGTAGATACGCAGTATTTT. It codes for CSARLARGVDTQYF. This chain joins TRBV20-1 and TRBJ2-3; either TRBD1 or TRBD2 may supply D (6 bases each). CDR1 and CDR2 from the germline V gene are DFQATT and SNEGSKA (reference sequence). The V end was cut by 3 bases, the J end by 5 bases, with 15 bases between. The CDR3 sequence is 14 residues long.

This clonotype was picked up a small number of times. The CDR3 spells CATSREGVGTEAFF. The CDR3 DNA reads TGTGCCACCAGCAGAGAGGGGGTGGGCACTGAAGCTTTCTTT. This sequence joins TRBV15 and TRBJ1-1; D might be TRBD1 (5 bases). CDR3 length equals 14 residues. The V end lost 0 bases, the J end lost 4 bases, and 9 bases lay between the germline ends. Germline assignment: CDR1 LNHNV and CDR2 YYDKDF (reference sequence).

Notes on this clonotype: A much larger clone sits a single nucleotide away, making a read error possible. V usage is TRBV6-2 or TRBV6-3 and J usage is TRBJ2-7, with a possible D match to TRBD1 (5 bases). CDR3 length equals 14 residues. Per the germline V gene, CDR1 is MNHEY and CDR2 is SVGEGT. The CDR3 DNA reads as TGTACCAGCAGTTGGGCAGGGAACTCCTACGAGCAGTACTTC. Translated, it gives CTSSWAGNSYEQYF.

This clonotype has just a few counts. The chain is built from TRBV20-1 and TRBJ1-5, with D perhaps TRBD1 (6 bases). This CDR3 spans 15 amino acids. The ends were cut back, 3 bases at V and 0 bases at J, with 12 bases in the middle. Per the germline V gene, CDR1 is DFQATT and CDR2 is SNEGSKA (reference sequence). The DNA for the CDR3 is TGCAGTGCTAGTCGACAGGTCTATAGCAATCAGCCCCAGCATTTT. Translated, it gives CSASRQVYSNQPQHF.

A few counts support this clonotype. This chain connects TRBV24-1 to TRBJ2-1, with 7 bases fitting TRBD2. Trimming cost V 3 bases and J 4 bases; bases outside gene matches: 8. Germline values: CDR1 KGHDR, CDR2 SFDVKD. CDR3 length: 16 residues. The CDR3, as DNA: TGTGCCACCAGTGATCCCGCTGGCGGGAGATACAATGAGCAGTTCTTC. Translating gives CATSDPAGGRYNEQFF.